These 8 T cell receptor beta chains originate from one sample sequenced in a study of T cell repertoires in cytomegalovirus infection. TCRdb processed the reads anew with MiXCR; each CDR3 protein has one entry. Among fewer than 550,000 distinct CDR3 sequences listed, about 26% were seen once. Material: PBMCs. These receptors came from a human donor in good health (CMV status not recorded). Some clones in this sample may be carry-over from other donors' samples.

The chain recombines TRBV28 with TRBJ2-7; TRBD2 matches 8 bases. Germline CDR1 MDHEN, CDR2 SYDVKM. The CDR3 totals 14 residues. J was trimmed by 2 bases and V by 7 bases; bases with no gene match: 7. CDR3: CASIQRGGAYEQYF. The CDR3 bases are TGTGCCAGCATCCAACGGGGGGGCGCCTACGAGCAGTACTTC.

V and J are TRBV7-3 and TRBJ2-2, with 7 bases that match TRBD2. CDR1 and CDR2 (germline): SGHTA, FQGTGA. This CDR3 region has 16 residues. Trimming removed 2 bases from V and 2 bases from J; junction bases left unmatched: 5. The CDR3 DNA sequence: TGTGCCAGCAGCTTATATGCTAGCGGTAACACCGGGGAGCTGTTTTTT. Its translation: CASSLYASGNTGELFF. Together with reference TRBV7-3 and TRBJ2-2, the CDR3 gives the full variable domain: GAGVSQTPSNKVTEKGKYVELRCDPISGHTALYWYRQSLGQGPEFLIYFQGTGAADDSGLPNDRFFAVRPEGSVSTLKIQRTERGDSAVYLCASSLYASGNTGELFFGEGSRLTVL.

The J gene is TRBJ1-1, the V gene TRBV7-9, with D perhaps TRBD1 (6 bases). The V end lost 5 bases, the J end lost 6 bases, and 16 bases lay between the germline ends. The CDR3 is made up of 14 amino acids. Germline V gene data show CDR1 as SEHNR and CDR2 as FQNEAQ (reference sequence). The CDR3 loop is CASSPSQGKAEAFF. The CDR3 bases are TGTGCCAGCAGCCCTAGTCAGGGGAAAGCTGAAGCTTTCTTT.

This clonotype has at least ten counts. This chain connects TRBV7-3 to TRBJ2-1, with TRBD2 as a possible D gene (5 bases). The CDR3 runs to 14 residues. V was pared by 7 bases and J by 6 bases, with 16 bases between. Per germline, CDR1 SGHTA and CDR2 FQGTGA. CDR3: CASTPGSTSNEQFF. The CDR3 DNA sequence: TGTGCCAGCACACCGGGATCGACCAGCAATGAGCAGTTCTTC.

This sequence joins TRBV12-3 or TRBV12-4 and TRBJ1-3; D possibly corresponds to TRBD1 (5 bases). This CDR3 contains 14 residues. The V gene lost 10 bases and the J gene lost 6 bases, with 19 bases spanning the gap. CDR3 in amino acids: CATGAGEEVNTIYF. The CDR3 nucleotides are TGTGCCACCGGAGCGGGGGAAGAAGTAAACACCATATATTTT.

The table lists this clonotype with a few counts. A read error may account for a junction end that differs from germline. The chain has TRBV5-3 and TRBJ2-1; D is possibly TRBD1 or TRBD2 (5 bases each). TRBV5-3 belongs to the ORF category, with a function that is uncertain. The CDR3 totals 16 residues. CDR3 nucleotide sequence: TGTGCCAGCAGCTCCGGACTGGGACCCTCCCCCAATGAGCAGTTCTTC. It yields the protein CASSSGLGPSPNEQFF.

The chain employs TRBV19 and TRBJ1-2; D ambiguous. There are 14 residues in the CDR3. Germline assignment: CDR1 LNHDA and CDR2 SQIVND (reference sequence). Trimming cost V 4 bases and J 8 bases, with 17 bases left between them. The CDR3 protein is CASSSGVWVGGYTF. DNA of the CDR3: TGTGCCAGTAGTAGTGGGGTCTGGGTAGGAGGCTACACCTTC. The variable domain in full, with the rest retrieved from reference TRBV19 and TRBJ1-2, is DGGITQSPKYLFRKEGQNVTLSCEQNLNHDAMYWYRQDPGQGLRLIYYSQIVNDFQKGDIAEGYSVSREKKESFPLTVTSAQKNPTAFYLCASSSGVWVGGYTFGSGTRLTVV.

The rearrangement links TRBV7-4 to TRBJ2-1; 9 bases fit TRBD2. With 5 bases clipped from V and 0 bases from J, the junction kept 8 bases outside the gene matches. In germline, CDR1 is SGHVT, CDR2 SQSDAQ. This CDR3 spans 17 amino acids. The CDR3 loop is CASSPSSGRSSYNEQFF. The CDR3 DNA reads TGTGCCAGCAGCCCTTCGAGCGGGAGGAGCTCCTACAATGAGCAGTTCTTC.